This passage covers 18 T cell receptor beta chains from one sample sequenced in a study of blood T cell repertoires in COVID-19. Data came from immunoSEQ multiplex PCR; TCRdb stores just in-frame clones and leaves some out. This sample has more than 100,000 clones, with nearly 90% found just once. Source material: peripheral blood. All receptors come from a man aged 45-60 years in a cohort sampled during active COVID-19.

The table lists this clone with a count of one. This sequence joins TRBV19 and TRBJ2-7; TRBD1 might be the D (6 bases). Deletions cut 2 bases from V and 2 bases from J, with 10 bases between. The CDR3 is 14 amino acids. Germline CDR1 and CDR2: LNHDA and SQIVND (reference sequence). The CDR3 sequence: CASSISWTAYEQYF. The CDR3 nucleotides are TGTGCCAGTAGTATAAGCTGGACAGCCTACGAGCAGTACTTC.

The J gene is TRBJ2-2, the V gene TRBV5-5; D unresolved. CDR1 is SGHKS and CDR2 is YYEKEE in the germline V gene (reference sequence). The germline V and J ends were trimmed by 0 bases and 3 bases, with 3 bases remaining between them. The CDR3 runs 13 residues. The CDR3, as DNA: TGTGCCAGCAGCTTGGCTGACACCGGGGAGCTGTTTTTT. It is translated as CASSLADTGELFF. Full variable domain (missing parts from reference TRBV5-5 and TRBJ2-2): DAGVTQSPTHLIKTRGQQVTLRCSPISGHKSVSWYQQVLGQGPQFIFQYYEKEERGRGNFPDRFSARQFPNYSSELNVNALLLGDSALYLCASSLADTGELFFGEGSRLTVL.

This CDR3 reads CATRTGTLTNEKLFF. As DNA, the CDR3 is TGTGCCACTAGGACAGGGACGCTTACTAATGAAAAACTGTTTTTT. This chain uses TRBV6-5 with TRBJ1-4; 8 bases align to TRBD1. The J segment lost 2 bases and the V segment lost 10 bases, leaving 9 bases of the junction unmatched. There are 15 residues in the CDR3. CDR1 and CDR2 (germline): MNHEY, SVGAGI.

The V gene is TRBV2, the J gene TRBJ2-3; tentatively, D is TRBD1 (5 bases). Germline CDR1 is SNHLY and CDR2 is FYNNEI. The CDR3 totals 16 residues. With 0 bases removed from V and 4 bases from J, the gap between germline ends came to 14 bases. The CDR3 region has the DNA TGTGCCAGCAGTGAAGCGCTTCTTACAGGAGCAGATACGCAGTATTTT. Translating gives CASSEALLTGADTQYF.

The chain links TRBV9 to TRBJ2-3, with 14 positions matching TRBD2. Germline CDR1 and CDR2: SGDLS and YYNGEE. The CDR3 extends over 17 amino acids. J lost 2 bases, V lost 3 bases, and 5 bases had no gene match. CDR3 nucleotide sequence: TGTGCCAGCAGCGCTCGACTAGCGGGGGGGATCACAGATACGCAGTATTTT. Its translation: CASSARLAGGITDTQYF.

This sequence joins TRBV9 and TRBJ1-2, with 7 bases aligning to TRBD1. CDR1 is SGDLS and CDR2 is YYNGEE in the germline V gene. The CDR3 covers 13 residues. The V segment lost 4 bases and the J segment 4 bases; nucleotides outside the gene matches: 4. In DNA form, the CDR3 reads TGTGCCAGCAGCACGGACAGGCTCTATGGCTACACCTTC. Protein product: CASSTDRLYGYTF.

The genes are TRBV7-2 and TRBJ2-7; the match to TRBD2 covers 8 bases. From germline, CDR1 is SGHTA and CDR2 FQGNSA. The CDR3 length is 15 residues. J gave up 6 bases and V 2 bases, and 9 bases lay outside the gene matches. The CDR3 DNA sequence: TGTGCCAGCAGCTTACGCGTGCTAGCGGGTAGCGAGCAGTACTTC. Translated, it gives CASSLRVLAGSEQYF.

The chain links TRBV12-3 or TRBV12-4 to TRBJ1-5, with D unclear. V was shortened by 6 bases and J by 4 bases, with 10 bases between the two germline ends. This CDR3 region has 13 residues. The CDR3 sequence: CASRKDGNQPQHF. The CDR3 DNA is TGTGCCAGCAGAAAAGACGGGAATCAGCCCCAGCATTTT.

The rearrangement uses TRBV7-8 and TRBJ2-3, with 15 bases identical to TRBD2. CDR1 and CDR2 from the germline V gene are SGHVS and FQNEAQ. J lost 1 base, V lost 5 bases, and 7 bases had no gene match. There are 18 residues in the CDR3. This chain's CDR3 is CASSRGTSGGWRTDTQYF. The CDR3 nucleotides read TGTGCCAGCAGCCGAGGGACTAGCGGGGGGTGGCGCACAGATACGCAGTATTTT. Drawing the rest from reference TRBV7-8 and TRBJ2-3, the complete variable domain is GAGVSQSPRYKVAKRGQDVALRCDPISGHVSLFWYQQALGQGPEFLTYFQNEAQLDKSGLPSDRFFAERPEGSVSTLKIQRTQQEDSAVYLCASSRGTSGGWRTDTQYFGPGTRLTVL.

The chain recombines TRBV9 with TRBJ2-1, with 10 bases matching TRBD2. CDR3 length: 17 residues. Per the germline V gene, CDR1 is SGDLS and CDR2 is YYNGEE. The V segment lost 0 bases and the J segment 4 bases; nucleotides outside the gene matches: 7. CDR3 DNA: TGTGCCAGCAGCGTAGGCGGGAGCGGGGGGGATTACAATGAGCAGTTCTTC. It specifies CASSVGGSGGDYNEQFF.

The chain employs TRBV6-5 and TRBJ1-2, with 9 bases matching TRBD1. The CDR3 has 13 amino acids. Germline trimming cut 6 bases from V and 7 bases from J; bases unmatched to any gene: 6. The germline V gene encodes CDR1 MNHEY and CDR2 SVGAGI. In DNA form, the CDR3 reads TGTGCCAGCAGGAGGGGGACAGGGTTTGGCTACACCTTC. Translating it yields CASRRGTGFGYTF.

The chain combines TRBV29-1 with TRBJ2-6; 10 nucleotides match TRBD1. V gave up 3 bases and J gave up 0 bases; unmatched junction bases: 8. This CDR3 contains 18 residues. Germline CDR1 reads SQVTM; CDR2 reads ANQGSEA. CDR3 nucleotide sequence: TGCAGCGTTGATTCCGGGACAGGGGCACTCTCTGGGGCCAACGTCCTGACTTTC. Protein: CSVDSGTGALSGANVLTF.

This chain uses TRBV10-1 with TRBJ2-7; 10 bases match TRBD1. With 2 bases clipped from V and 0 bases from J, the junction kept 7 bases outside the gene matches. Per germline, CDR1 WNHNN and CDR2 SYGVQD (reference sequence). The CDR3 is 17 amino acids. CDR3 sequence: CASSEPPGQGTSYEQYF. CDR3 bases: TGCGCCAGCAGTGAGCCTCCGGGACAGGGGACCTCCTACGAGCAGTACTTC.

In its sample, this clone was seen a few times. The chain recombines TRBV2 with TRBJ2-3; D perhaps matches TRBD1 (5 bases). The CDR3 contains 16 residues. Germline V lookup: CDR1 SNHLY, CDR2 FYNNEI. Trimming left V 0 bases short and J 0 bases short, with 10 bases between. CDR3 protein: CASSEARVPSTDTQYF. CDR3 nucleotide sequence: TGTGCCAGCAGTGAAGCCAGGGTTCCTAGCACAGATACGCAGTATTTT.

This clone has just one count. The DNA of the CDR3 is TGCGCCAGCACTAGGGACATATACAATGAGCAGTTCTTC. Translated, it gives CASTRDIYNEQFF. V usage is TRBV10-1 and J usage is TRBJ2-1, with a tentative D call TRBD1 (6 bases). V lost 7 bases to trimming and J lost 4 bases, with 11 bases between them. From germline, CDR1 is WNHNN and CDR2 SYGVQD (reference sequence). CDR3 length equals 13 residues.

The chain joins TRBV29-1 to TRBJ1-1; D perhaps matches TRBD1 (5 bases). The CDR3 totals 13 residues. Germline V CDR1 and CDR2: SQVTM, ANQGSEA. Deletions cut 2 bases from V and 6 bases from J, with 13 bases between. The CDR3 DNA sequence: TGCAGCGTTGAAATACAGGCTGGCGCTGAAGCTTTCTTT. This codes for CSVEIQAGAEAFF.

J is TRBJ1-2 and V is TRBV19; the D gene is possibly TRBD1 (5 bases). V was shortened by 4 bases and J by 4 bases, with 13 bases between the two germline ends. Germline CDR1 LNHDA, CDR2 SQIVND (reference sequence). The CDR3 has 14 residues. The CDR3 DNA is TGTGCCAGTAGTACCACGGGGGAAGTCTATGGCTACACCTTC. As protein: CASSTTGEVYGYTF.

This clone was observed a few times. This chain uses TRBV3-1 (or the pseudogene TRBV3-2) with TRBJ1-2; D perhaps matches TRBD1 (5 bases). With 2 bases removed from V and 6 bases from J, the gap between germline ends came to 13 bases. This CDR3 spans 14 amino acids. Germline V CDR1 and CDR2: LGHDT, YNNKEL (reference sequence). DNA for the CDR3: TGTGCCAGCAGCCAACTTGACAGTTCAGATGGCTACACCTTC. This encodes CASSQLDSSDGYTF.